The T cell receptor (beta chain) described here comes from a study of identical twins. Study-wide points: Out-of-frame sharing of TCR alpha in monozygotic twins was underestimated by models. Because invariant MAIT and iNKT cells could be present, zero-insertion analyses could be partly confounded. Cord blood beta clonotypes that were abundant carried fewer insertions, and memory repertoires showed no such trend.

Unique molecular identifiers were present on the cDNA, and a universal primer site came from template switching. Each CDR3 protein is one row after TCRdb ran MiXCR on the 5' RACE reads. The sample has a few hundred thousand distinct CDR3 sequences, approximately 8.6% seen once. CDR3 size: 15 residues. The junction had 7 bases not matched to a gene; V was cut back by 1 base and J by 5 bases. Germline V gene data show CDR1 as SGHTA and CDR2 as FQGNSA. About this clonotype: Antigen: not known.

These data also featured in a second study, about yellow fever vaccine responses in identical twins.

The V and J genes are TRBV7-2 and TRBJ2-7; TRBD2 agrees at 8 bases. Material: CD8+ T cells sorted from blood. The sequence came from a woman aged 18-29 years in good health. CDR3 protein: CASSLVAAGLDEQYF. Written as DNA, the CDR3 is TGTGCCAGCAGCTTAGTAGCGGCGGGACTAGACGAGCAGTACTTC. The variable domain in full, with the rest retrieved from reference TRBV7-2 and TRBJ2-7, is GAGVSQSPSNKVTEKGKDVELRCDPISGHTALYWYRQSLGQGLEFLIYFQGNSAPDKSGLPSDRFSAERTGGSVSTLTIQRTQQEDSAVYLCASSLVAAGLDEQYFGPGTRLTVT.